A selection of T cell receptor beta chains follows, all from one sample in a study of T cell responses to AZD1222 COVID-19 vaccine. Method: immunoSEQ multiplex PCR; TCRdb's copy keeps in-frame clones and lacks some. Here the sample spans 100,000 or so clones, 88% being singletons. Material: peripheral blood, obtained on day 0 of AZD1222 vaccination. The receptors come from an adult in good health. CDR3s include the opening cysteine and the closing phenylalanine or tryptophan. The D gene is left open where the match is weak. Clone size, where shown, is once, few, many, or a class for clones that have expanded.

NA NA TRBJ1-3 TRBV18 CASSPPIPRTGTNLGNTIYF TGTGCCAGCTCTCCCCCCATCCCCCGGACCGGGACAAATCTTGGAAACACCATATATTTT
NA NA TRBJ2-7 TRBV9 CASSVRGDEQYF TGTGCCAGCAGCGTAAGGGGGGACGAGCAGTACTTC
TRBD1 NA TRBJ1-4 TRBV4-1 CASSQPGTARRTNEKLFF TGCGCCAGCAGCCAACCCGGGACAGCCCGCAGAACTAATGAAAAACTGTTTTTT
NA NA TRBJ2-1 TRBV5-6 CASSFVGRHEQFF TGTGCCAGCAGCTTTGTCGGCCGGCATGAGCAGTTCTTC
NA NA TRBJ1-3 TRBV6-2/TRBV6-3 CASSYGSSGNTIYF TGTGCCAGCAGTTACGGCAGCTCTGGAAACACCATATATTTT
NA NA TRBJ1-5 TRBV12-3/TRBV12-4 CASSSQDNQPQHF TGTGCCAGCAGTTCACAGGACAATCAGCCCCAGCATTTT
TRBD1 NA TRBJ1-1 TRBV30 CAWTDPPGQVPEAFF TGTGCCTGGACCGACCCGCCGGGACAGGTCCCTGAAGCTTTCTTT
TRBD1 NA TRBJ2-1 TRBV5-1 CASSLAQGVGNEQFF TGCGCCAGCAGCTTAGCACAGGGGGTGGGGAATGAGCAGTTCTTC
TRBD1 NA TRBJ2-7 TRBV29-1 CSVAGTGGLYEQYF TGCAGCGTTGCCGGGACAGGGGGCCTCTACGAGCAGTACTTC
TRBD1 few TRBJ1-1 TRBV2 CASRMGQLNTEAFF TGTGCCAGCAGGATGGGACAGCTGAACACTGAAGCTTTCTTT
TRBD1 NA TRBJ1-2 TRBV28 CASSPPTIQGTGYNNYGYTF TGTGCCAGCAGTCCTCCGACAATACAAGGGACAGGATATAATAACTATGGCTACACCTTC
NA once TRBJ2-3 TRBV7-6 CASSPDAGSSTDTQYF TGTGCCAGCAGCCCCGACGCGGGGTCTAGCACAGATACGCAGTATTTT
TRBD1 NA TRBJ2-3 TRBV2 CASSTADSGGRGTDTQYF TGTGCCAGCAGTACCGCAGACTCAGGGGGCCGAGGCACAGATACGCAGTATTTT
TRBD2 NA TRBJ2-3 TRBV30 CAWSVLAGGRTDTQYF TGTGCCTGGAGCGTTCTAGCGGGAGGGCGGACAGATACGCAGTATTTT
TRBD1 once TRBJ2-5 TRBV3-1/TRBV3-2 CASSPGQGARETQYF TGTGCCAGCAGCCCTGGACAGGGGGCGCGGGAGACCCAGTACTTC
NA NA TRBJ2-1 TRBV5-1 CASSLNAGTYNEQFF TGCGCCAGCAGCTTGAACGCCGGGACCTACAATGAGCAGTTCTTC
TRBD1 NA TRBJ1-4 TRBV18 CASSPSSGIIQGDNEKLFF TGTGCCAGCTCACCATCATCAGGGATCATCCAGGGGGATAATGAAAAACTGTTTTTT
TRBD1 NA TRBJ2-5 TRBV28 CPQSVFIGQEQETQYF TGTCCCCAGTCAGTGTTTATAGGACAGGAACAAGAGACCCAGTACTTC
NA NA TRBJ2-1 TRBV7-9 CASSLGAGSYNEQFF TGTGCCAGCAGCTTAGGGGCCGGCTCCTACAATGAGCAGTTCTTC
NA few TRBJ1-3 TRBV4-2 CASSQAYSGPGNTIYF TGTGCCAGCAGCCAAGCCTATTCGGGGCCTGGAAACACCATATATTTT
NA NA TRBJ2-3 TRBV11-2 CASSLDLFRNLRDTQYF TGTGCCAGCAGCTTAGATCTGTTCAGAAATCTCCGGGATACGCAGTATTTT
NA NA TRBJ1-5 TRBV19 CASRGGNGNQPQHF TGTGCCAGCCGGGGGGGTAACGGCAATCAGCCCCAGCATTTT
NA NA TRBJ1-1 TRBV2 CASRAEMNTEAFF TGTGCCAGCAGGGCAGAGATGAACACTGAAGCTTTCTTT
NA NA TRBJ1-1 TRBV30 CAWYLRASNTEAFF TGTGCCTGGTACCTCCGGGCCTCGAACACTGAAGCTTTCTTT
NA NA TRBJ2-7 TRBV7-2 CASSPEKTYEQYF TGTGCCAGCAGCCCCGAGAAGACCTACGAGCAGTACTTC
NA once TRBJ1-5 TRBV5-1 CASSFGEGSNQPQHF TGCGCCAGCAGCTTCGGGGAAGGAAGCAATCAGCCCCAGCATTTT
TRBD2 NA TRBJ2-1 TRBV27 CASRVQAGAFIGSYNEQFF TGTGCCAGCAGGGTGCAGGCGGGAGCTTTCATAGGGTCCTACAATGAGCAGTTCTTC
TRBD1 NA TRBJ2-2 TRBV28 CASSSTGQGTGELFF TGTGCCAGCAGTTCAACGGGACAGGGGACCGGGGAGCTGTTTTTT
TRBD1 NA TRBJ1-1 TRBV7-2 CASSPFDRGTEAFF TGTGCCAGCAGCCCGTTTGACAGGGGCACTGAAGCTTTCTTT
NA NA TRBJ2-3 TRBV5-6 CASSLGRSYTDTQYF TGTGCCAGCAGCTTGGGCCGGTCCTACACAGATACGCAGTATTTT
NA NA TRBJ1-1 TRBV18 CASSPRRVAMNTEAFF TGTGCCAGCTCACCAAGGAGGGTTGCCATGAACACTGAAGCTTTCTTT
TRBD2 once TRBJ2-5 TRBV29-1 CSVESWGGRERETQYF TGCAGCGTTGAAAGTTGGGGGGGTAGGGAGAGAGAGACCCAGTACTTC
NA NA TRBJ1-5 TRBV27 CASSPIDGVLNQPQHF TGTGCCAGCAGCCCTATCGACGGAGTACTCAATCAGCCCCAGCATTTT
NA once TRBJ2-7 TRBV30 CAWARGPYYEQYF TGTGCCTGGGCCCGAGGGCCATATTACGAGCAGTACTTC
NA NA TRBJ1-5 TRBV24-1 CATSDFGQPRRTYSNQPQHF TGTGCCACCAGTGATTTTGGGCAGCCACGCCGAACTTATAGCAATCAGCCCCAGCATTTT
NA NA TRBJ1-5 TRBV27 CASSLRAAQPQHF TGTGCCAGCAGTTTGAGGGCGGCTCAGCCCCAGCATTTT